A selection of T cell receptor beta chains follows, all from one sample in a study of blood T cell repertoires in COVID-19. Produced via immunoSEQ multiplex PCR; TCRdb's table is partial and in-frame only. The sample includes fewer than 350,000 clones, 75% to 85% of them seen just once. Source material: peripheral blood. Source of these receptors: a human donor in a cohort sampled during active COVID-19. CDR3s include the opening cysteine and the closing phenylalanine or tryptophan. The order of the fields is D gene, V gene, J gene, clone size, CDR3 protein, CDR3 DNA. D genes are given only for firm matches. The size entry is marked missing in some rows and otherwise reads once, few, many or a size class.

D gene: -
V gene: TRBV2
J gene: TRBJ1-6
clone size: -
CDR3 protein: CASSEVLVARTNSYNSPLHF
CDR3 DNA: TGTGCCAGCAGTGAGGTGTTGGTGGCCCGAACAAACTCCTATAATTCACCCCTCCACTTT

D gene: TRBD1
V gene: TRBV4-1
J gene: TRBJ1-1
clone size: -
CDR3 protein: CASKGSTGQTMNTEAFF
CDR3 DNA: TGCGCCAGCAAAGGTTCAACGGGACAGACCATGAACACTGAAGCTTTCTTT

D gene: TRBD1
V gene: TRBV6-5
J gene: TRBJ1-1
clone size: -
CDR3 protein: CASSSGQGLNTEAFF
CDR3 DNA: TGTGCCAGCAGTTCGGGACAGGGTTTGAACACTGAAGCTTTCTTT

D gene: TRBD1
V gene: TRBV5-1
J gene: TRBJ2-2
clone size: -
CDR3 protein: CASSFTGTGIETGELFF
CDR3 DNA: TGCGCCAGCAGCTTTACCGGGACAGGGATAGAGACCGGGGAGCTGTTTTTT

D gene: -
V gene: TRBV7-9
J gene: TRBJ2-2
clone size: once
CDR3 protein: CASITLSDRLNGELFF
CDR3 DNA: TGTGCCAGCATTACACTTTCCGACAGGTTGAACGGGGAGCTGTTTTTT

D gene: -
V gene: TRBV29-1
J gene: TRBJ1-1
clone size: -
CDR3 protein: CSVEARGKNTEAFF
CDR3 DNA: TGCAGCGTTGAAGCGAGAGGAAAGAACACTGAAGCTTTCTTT

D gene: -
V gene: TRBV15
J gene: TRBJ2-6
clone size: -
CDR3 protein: CATSSHPEGRRVLTF
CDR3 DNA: TGTGCCACCAGCAGCCACCCAGAGGGCCGCCGCGTCCTGACTTTC

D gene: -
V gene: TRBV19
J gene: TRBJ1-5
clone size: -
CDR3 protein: CASSIDGGQGNQPQHF
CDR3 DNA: TGTGCCAGTAGTATAGACGGGGGGCAAGGCAATCAGCCCCAGCATTTT

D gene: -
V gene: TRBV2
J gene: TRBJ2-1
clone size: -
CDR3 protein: CASSVSGDNEQFF
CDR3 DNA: TGTGCCAGCAGTGTATCGGGGGACAATGAGCAGTTCTTC

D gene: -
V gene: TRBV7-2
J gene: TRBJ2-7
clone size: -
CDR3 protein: CASSTPSGYEQYF
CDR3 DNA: TGTGCCAGCAGCACCCCCTCGGGCTACGAGCAGTACTTC

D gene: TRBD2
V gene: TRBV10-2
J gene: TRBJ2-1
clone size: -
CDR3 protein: CASRLAGGKSSYNEQFF
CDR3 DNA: TGCGCCAGCAGACTAGCGGGGGGGAAAAGCTCCTACAATGAGCAGTTCTTC

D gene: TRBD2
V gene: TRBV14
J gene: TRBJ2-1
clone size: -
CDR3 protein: CASSLLLAGGWHEQFF
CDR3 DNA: TGTGCCAGCAGCCTCCTCCTAGCGGGGGGCTGGCATGAGCAGTTCTTC

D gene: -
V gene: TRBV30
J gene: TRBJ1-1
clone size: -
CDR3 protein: CAWADSSEAFF
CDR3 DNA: TGTGCCTGGGCTGACAGTTCTGAAGCTTTCTTT

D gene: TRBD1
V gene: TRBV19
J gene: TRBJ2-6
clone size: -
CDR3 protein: CASSFTGGPGANVLTF
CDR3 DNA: TGTGCCAGTAGTTTCACAGGGGGCCCTGGGGCCAACGTCCTGACTTTC

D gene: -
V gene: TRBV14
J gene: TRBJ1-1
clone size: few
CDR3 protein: CASSQDARGNGEAFF
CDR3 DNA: TGTGCCAGCAGCCAAGACGCGAGGGGGAACGGTGAAGCTTTCTTT

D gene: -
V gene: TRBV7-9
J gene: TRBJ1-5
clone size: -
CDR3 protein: CASSEAGQPQHF
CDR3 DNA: TGTGCCAGCTCGGAAGCAGGTCAGCCCCAGCATTTT

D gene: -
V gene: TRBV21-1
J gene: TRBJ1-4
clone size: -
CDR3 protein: CASSKAGGRVYEKLFF
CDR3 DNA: TGTGCCAGCAGCAAAGCGGGGGGAAGGGTGTATGAAAAACTGTTTTTT

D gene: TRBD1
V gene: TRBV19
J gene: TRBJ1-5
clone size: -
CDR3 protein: CASSIGGTGSKPQHF
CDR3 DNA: TGTGCCAGTAGTATAGGCGGGACAGGGAGTAAGCCCCAGCATTTT

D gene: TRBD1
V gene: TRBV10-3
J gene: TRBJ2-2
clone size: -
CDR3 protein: CAISREVGTANTGELFF
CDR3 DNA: TGTGCCATCAGTCGAGAAGTTGGGACAGCGAACACCGGGGAGCTGTTTTTT

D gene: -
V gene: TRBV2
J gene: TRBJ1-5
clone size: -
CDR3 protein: CASRAETVSNQPQHF
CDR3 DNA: TGTGCCAGCAGAGCCGAGACAGTAAGCAATCAGCCCCAGCATTTT

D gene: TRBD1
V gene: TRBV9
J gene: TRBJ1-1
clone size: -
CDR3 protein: CASSPRGQGLAFF
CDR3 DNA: TGTGCCAGCAGCCCTCGGGGACAGGGATTAGCTTTCTTT

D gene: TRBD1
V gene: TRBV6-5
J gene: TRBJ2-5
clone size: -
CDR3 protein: CASRHRGLRETQYF
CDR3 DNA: TGTGCCAGCAGACACAGGGGGCTAAGGGAGACCCAGTACTTC

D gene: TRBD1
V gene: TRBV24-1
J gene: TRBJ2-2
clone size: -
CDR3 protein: CATSDETGSSSGELFF
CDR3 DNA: TGTGCCACCAGTGACGAGACAGGGAGTTCCTCCGGGGAGCTGTTTTTT

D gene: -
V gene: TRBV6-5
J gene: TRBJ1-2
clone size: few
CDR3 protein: CASSYSGEDYGYTF
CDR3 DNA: TGTGCCAGCAGTTACTCCGGGGAGGACTATGGCTACACCTTC

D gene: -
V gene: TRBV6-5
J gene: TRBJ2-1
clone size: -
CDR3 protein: CASSPRGSPYNEQFF
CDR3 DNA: TGTGCCAGCAGTCCCCGGGGATCACCTTACAATGAGCAGTTCTTC

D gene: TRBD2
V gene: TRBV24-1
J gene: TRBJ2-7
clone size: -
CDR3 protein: CATSVGGNSYEQYF
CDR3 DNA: TGTGCCACCAGTGTGGGGGGGAACTCCTACGAGCAGTACTTC

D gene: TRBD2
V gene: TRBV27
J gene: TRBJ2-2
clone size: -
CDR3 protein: CASQSERGRTGELFF
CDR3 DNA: TGTGCCAGCCAATCGGAGCGGGGGAGGACCGGGGAGCTGTTTTTT

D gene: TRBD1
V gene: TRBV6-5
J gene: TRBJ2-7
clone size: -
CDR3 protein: CASSYSTGAYEQYF
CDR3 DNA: TGTGCCAGCAGTTACTCCACAGGGGCTTACGAGCAGTACTTC

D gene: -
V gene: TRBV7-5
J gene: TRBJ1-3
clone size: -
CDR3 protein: CVRSFPGVQSPGNTIYF
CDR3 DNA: TGTGTCAGAAGCTTCCCAGGCGTTCAATCGCCGGGAAACACCATATATTTT

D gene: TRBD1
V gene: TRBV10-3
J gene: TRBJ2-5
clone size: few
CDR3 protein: CAISELGQGALQETQYF
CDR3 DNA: TGTGCCATCAGTGAGTTGGGACAGGGGGCGTTACAAGAGACCCAGTACTTC

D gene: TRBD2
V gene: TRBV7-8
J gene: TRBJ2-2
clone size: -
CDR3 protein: CASSRGGTGELFF
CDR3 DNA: TGTGCCAGCAGTCGGGGGGGCACCGGGGAGCTGTTTTTT

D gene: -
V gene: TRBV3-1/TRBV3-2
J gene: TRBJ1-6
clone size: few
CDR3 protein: CASSRVPGSPLHF
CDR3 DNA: TGTGCCAGCAGCCGGGTCCCCGGGTCACCCCTCCACTTT

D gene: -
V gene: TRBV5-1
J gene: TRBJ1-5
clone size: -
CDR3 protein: CASSVGVPADQPQHF
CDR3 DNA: TGCGCCAGCAGCGTCGGGGTCCCCGCTGATCAGCCCCAGCATTTT

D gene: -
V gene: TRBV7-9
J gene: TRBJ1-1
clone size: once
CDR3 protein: CASSLLGGQNTEAFF
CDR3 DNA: TGTGCCAGCAGCCTCCTCGGGGGGCAGAACACTGAAGCTTTCTTT

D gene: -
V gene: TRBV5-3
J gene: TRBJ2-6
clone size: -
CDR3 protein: CARSDEQVTSGANVLTF
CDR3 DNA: TGTGCCAGAAGCGACGAACAGGTTACCTCTGGGGCCAACGTCCTGACTTTC

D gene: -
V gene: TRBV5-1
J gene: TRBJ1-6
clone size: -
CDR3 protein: CASSPGQGDSPLHF
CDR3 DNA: TGCGCCAGCAGCCCGGGACAAGGGGATTCACCCCTCCACTTT

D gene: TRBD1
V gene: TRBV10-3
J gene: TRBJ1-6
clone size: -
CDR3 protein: CAISDDLKTGYNSPLHF
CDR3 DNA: TGTGCCATCAGTGACGACCTCAAGACAGGGTATAATTCACCCCTCCACTTT

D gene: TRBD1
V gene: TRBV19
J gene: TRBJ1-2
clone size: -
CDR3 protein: CASRRTGGDYGYTF
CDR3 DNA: TGTGCCAGTAGGAGGACAGGGGGAGACTATGGCTACACCTTC

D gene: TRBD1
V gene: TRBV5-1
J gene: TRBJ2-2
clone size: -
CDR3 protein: CASSGQGEDTGELFF
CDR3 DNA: TGCGCCAGCAGCGGACAGGGAGAGGACACCGGGGAGCTGTTTTTT

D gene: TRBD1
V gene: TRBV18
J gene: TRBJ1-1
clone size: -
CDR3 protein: CASSLGTGGIRDTEAFF
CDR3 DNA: TGTGCCAGCTCCTTGGGGACAGGGGGCATTCGGGACACTGAAGCTTTCTTT

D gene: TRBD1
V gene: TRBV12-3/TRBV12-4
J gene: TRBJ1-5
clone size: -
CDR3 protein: CASSDRVKGPQHF
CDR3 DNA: TGTGCCAGCTCGGACAGGGTAAAGGGGCCCCAGCATTTT